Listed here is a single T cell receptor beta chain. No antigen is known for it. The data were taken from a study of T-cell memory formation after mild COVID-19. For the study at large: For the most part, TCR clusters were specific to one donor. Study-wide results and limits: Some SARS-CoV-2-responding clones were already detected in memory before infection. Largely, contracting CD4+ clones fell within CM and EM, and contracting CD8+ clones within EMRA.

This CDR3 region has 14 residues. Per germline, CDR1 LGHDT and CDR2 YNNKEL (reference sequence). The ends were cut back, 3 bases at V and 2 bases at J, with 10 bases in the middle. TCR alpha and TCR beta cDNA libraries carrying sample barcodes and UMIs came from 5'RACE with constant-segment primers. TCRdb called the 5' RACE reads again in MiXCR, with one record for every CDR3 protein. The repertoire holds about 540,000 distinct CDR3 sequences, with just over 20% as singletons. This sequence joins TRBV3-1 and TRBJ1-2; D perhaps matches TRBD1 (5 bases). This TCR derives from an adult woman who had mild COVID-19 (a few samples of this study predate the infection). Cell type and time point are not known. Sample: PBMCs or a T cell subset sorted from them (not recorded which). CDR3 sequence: CASSQGPSNYGYTF. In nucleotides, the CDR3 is TGTGCCAGCAGCCAGGGACCATCGAACTATGGCTACACCTTC.